This T cell receptor beta chain is from a study of T cells after posttransplantation cyclophosphamide. Study results and limitations: After PTCy, TRB diversity resembled that of CNI/methotrexate controls.

The data were produced by immunoSEQ multiplex PCR, yet TCRdb's version contains in-frame clones alone and is incomplete. The sample has around 3,500 clones; about 80% are singletons. This CDR3 has 12 amino acids. V was trimmed by 7 bases and J by 1 base, leaving 6 bases between them. Germline values: CDR1 MNHNS, CDR2 SASEGT. A word on this clone: No antigen is known for it.

This chain links TRBV6-1 with TRBJ2-3; tentative D call: TRBD2 (5 bases). This TCR derives from a woman aged 55-69 years in good health, CMV-negative, and a related stem cell transplant donor. The sample was CD8+ T cells sorted from bone marrow. The CDR3 loop reads CASTRGTDTQYF. CDR3 coding DNA: TGTGCCAGCACGAGGGGCACAGATACGCAGTATTTT.